The rows below give T cell receptor beta chains drawn from one sample of a study of beta chain features in type 1 diabetes. Some clones are missing from TCRdb's copy, which holds only in-frame ones; the method was immunoSEQ multiplex PCR. The sample shows 550,000 to 850,000 clones, 13% of them seen only once. Sequencing used naive CD4+ T cells from blood. These receptor sequences come from a man between 18 and 29 years old with type 1 diabetes. CDR3s include the opening cysteine and the closing phenylalanine or tryptophan. D genes are given only for firm matches. Rows give clone size only sometimes, using once, few, many, or a class for an expanded clone.

clone_size	v_call	j_call	d_call	cdr3_aa	cdr3_nt
NA	TRBV11-2	TRBJ2-1	NA	CASSLGYNEQFF	TGTGCCAGCAGCTTAGGCTACAATGAGCAGTTCTTC
few	TRBV30	TRBJ2-5	NA	CAWSVHGVVETQYF	TGTGCCTGGAGTGTACACGGGGTGGTAGAGACCCAGTACTTC
few	TRBV9	TRBJ2-7	TRBD2	CASSVDLAGYHEQYF	TGTGCCAGCAGCGTAGATTTAGCGGGGTACCACGAGCAGTACTTC
few	TRBV11-2	TRBJ2-1	NA	CATQGSNEQFF	TGTGCCACCCAAGGGAGCAATGAGCAGTTCTTC
few	TRBV25-1	TRBJ2-1	NA	CASSDRASNEQFF	TGTGCCAGCAGTGACAGGGCCTCCAATGAGCAGTTCTTC
few	TRBV5-1	TRBJ1-1	NA	CASSSGNGNTEAFF	TGCGCCAGCAGCTCGGGTAACGGAAACACTGAAGCTTTCTTT
once	TRBV2	TRBJ2-2	NA	CASTIDRNTGELFF	TGTGCCAGCACTATCGACCGGAACACCGGGGAGCTGTTTTTT
NA	TRBV11-2	TRBJ1-4	NA	CASSPVWQEGEKLFF	TGTGCCAGCAGCCCGGTTTGGCAGGAGGGTGAAAAACTGTTTTTT
NA	TRBV5-6	TRBJ1-3	NA	CASSLSGARNTIYF	TGTGCCAGCAGCTTGTCCGGGGCCAGAAACACCATATATTTT
few	TRBV2	TRBJ2-5	TRBD2	CASRETTSGGRETQYF	TGTGCCAGCAGGGAGACGACTAGCGGGGGGAGAGAGACCCAGTACTTC
NA	TRBV20-1	TRBJ1-2	NA	CSATSGDYTF	TGCAGTGCTACCTCAGGGGACTACACCTTC
NA	TRBV29-1	TRBJ1-2	NA	CSVEQGRVGYGYTF	TGCAGCGTTGAGCAGGGTCGTGTTGGCTATGGCTACACCTTC
few	TRBV7-3	TRBJ1-6	NA	CASSPTGNSPLHF	TGTGCCAGCAGCCCGACGGGTAATTCACCCCTCCACTTT
NA	TRBV4-1	TRBJ2-7	TRBD1	CASSLGQGYEQYF	TGCGCCAGCAGTCTAGGACAGGGGTACGAGCAGTACTTC
few	TRBV30	TRBJ1-1	NA	CAWSVKAKGMTEAFF	TGTGCCTGGAGTGTAAAGGCCAAGGGAATGACTGAAGCTTTCTTT
NA	TRBV10-3	TRBJ2-5	TRBD2	CAISDVQRGGETQYF	TGTGCCATCAGCGATGTACAGCGGGGCGGGGAGACCCAGTACTTC
NA	TRBV10-3	TRBJ2-5	NA	CAIRPGTQGETQYF	TGTGCCATCAGACCCGGGACTCAGGGAGAGACCCAGTACTTC
few	TRBV7-9	TRBJ1-1	NA	CASISVSNTEAFF	TGTGCCAGCATCTCGGTCAGCAACACTGAAGCTTTCTTT
NA	TRBV7-8	TRBJ1-1	NA	CASSRSGQQNTEAFF	TGTGCCAGCAGCCGCTCAGGACAGCAGAACACTGAAGCTTTCTTT
NA	TRBV7-2	TRBJ1-2	NA	CASSLGVQADYGYTF	TGTGCCAGCAGCTTAGGGGTTCAGGCCGACTATGGCTACACCTTC
few	TRBV29-1	TRBJ1-5	TRBD1	CSVAGAGGQPQHF	TGCAGCGTTGCCGGGGCAGGGGGTCAGCCCCAGCATTTT
NA	TRBV6-5	TRBJ1-4	TRBD1	CASSYSGRGFEKLFF	TGTGCCAGCAGTTATTCCGGCAGGGGGTTTGAAAAACTGTTTTTT
few	TRBV19	TRBJ1-2	NA	CASSITGARGYTF	TGTGCCAGTAGTATAACGGGGGCGCGTGGCTACACCTTC
once	TRBV5-1	TRBJ2-5	TRBD1	CASSRPGQGTETQYF	TGCGCCAGCAGCCGACCCGGACAGGGGACAGAGACCCAGTACTTC
few	TRBV29-1	TRBJ1-1	TRBD1	CSVRDRKHTEAFF	TGCAGCGTTCGGGACAGGAAGCACACTGAAGCTTTCTTT
few	TRBV4-1	TRBJ1-5	TRBD1	CASSQDRGRGSGNQPQHF	TGCGCCAGCAGCCAGGACAGGGGGAGAGGCTCGGGCAATCAGCCCCAGCATTTT
few	TRBV10-3	TRBJ2-2	NA	CAIRGTNTGELFF	TGTGCCATCAGGGGCACTAACACCGGGGAGCTGTTTTTT
few	TRBV11-2	TRBJ2-5	NA	CASSLGQDQETQYF	TGTGCCAGCAGCTTAGGACAGGACCAAGAGACCCAGTACTTC
NA	TRBV9	TRBJ2-1	NA	CASSTHTGTLYNEQFF	TGTGCCAGCAGCACACATACGGGGACCTTATACAATGAGCAGTTCTTC
few	TRBV5-6	TRBJ2-7	NA	CASSLGRLSYEQYF	TGTGCCAGCAGCTTGGGGCGGCTTTCCTACGAGCAGTACTTC
few	TRBV29-1	TRBJ2-3	NA	CSVPTSGTDTQYF	TGCAGCGTCCCCACTAGTGGCACAGATACGCAGTATTTT
NA	TRBV9	TRBJ1-6	TRBD1	CASSASDRDVSPLHF	TGTGCCAGCAGCGCCTCCGACAGGGACGTTTCACCCCTCCACTTT
few	TRBV27	TRBJ2-2	TRBD2	CASRLAANTGELFF	TGTGCCAGTCGACTAGCCGCGAACACCGGGGAGCTGTTTTTT
few	TRBV6-5	TRBJ2-7	NA	CASSPALQGAYEQYF	TGTGCCAGCAGTCCCGCGTTGCAGGGAGCCTACGAGCAGTACTTC